Presented here are 28 T cell receptor beta chains from one specimen sequenced in a study of blood T cell repertoires in COVID-19. Profiled with immunoSEQ multiplex PCR; TCRdb holds only in-frame clones, not every one. This table has about 400,000 clones, 75% to 90% appearing once. Sequenced material: peripheral blood. These receptors all come from a woman aged 55-69 years with COVID-19, enrolled during active disease.

The CDR3 DNA is TGTGCCAGCAGCCGTATTGACACTGAAGCTTTCTTT. Its protein is CASSRIDTEAFF. The gene calls are TRBV3-1 (or the pseudogene TRBV3-2) and TRBJ1-1; no firm D call. The CDR3 runs to 12 residues. Germline values: CDR1 LGHDT, CDR2 YNNKEL (reference sequence). Trimming removed 4 bases from V and 3 bases from J, with 6 bases in between.

The gene calls are TRBV3-1 (or the pseudogene TRBV3-2) and TRBJ1-5; D not certain. This CDR3 contains 12 residues. V was pared by 6 bases and J by 5 bases, with 8 bases between. The germline V gene has CDR1 LGHDT and CDR2 YNNKEL (reference sequence). CDR3 nucleotide sequence: TGTGCCAGCAGTCCCGGGGATCAGCCCCAGCATTTT. Its translation is CASSPGDQPQHF.

Points on this clone: This CDR3 is also generated by other DNA sequences in the sample. V usage is TRBV5-1 and J usage is TRBJ1-4, with TRBD1 as a possible D gene (5 bases). The ends were cut back, 0 bases at V and 5 bases at J, with 8 bases in the middle. CDR3 length: 14 residues. Germline V CDR1 and CDR2: SGHRS, YFSETQ. As DNA, the CDR3 is TGCGCCAGCAGCTTGGGACAGCTAAATGAAAAACTGTTTTTT. Protein: CASSLGQLNEKLFF.

This chain links TRBV19 with TRBJ1-1; possibly TRBD1 for D (5 bases). Germline V gene sequence: CDR1 LNHDA, CDR2 SQIVND (reference sequence). V lost 7 bases to trimming and J lost 7 bases, with 16 bases between them. This CDR3 region has 13 residues. CDR3 residues: CASTPGLVSEAFF. DNA of the CDR3: TGTGCCAGTACTCCGGGACTAGTCAGTGAAGCTTTCTTT.

The rearrangement uses TRBV4-1 and TRBJ1-6; D may be TRBD1 (5 bases). The germline V gene encodes CDR1 MGHRA and CDR2 YSYEKL. CDR3 size: 14 residues. Trimming removed 4 bases from V and 5 bases from J, with 9 bases in between. The CDR3 spells CASSLRQNNSPLHF. CDR3 in DNA: TGCGCCAGCAGCCTAAGACAGAATAATTCACCCCTCCACTTT.

The V and J genes are TRBV27 and TRBJ2-7; 8 bases fit TRBD1. Trimming cost V 3 bases and J 3 bases; bases outside gene matches: 4. The CDR3 contains 14 residues. Germline CDR1 and CDR2: MNHEY and SMNVEV (reference sequence). CDR3 DNA sequence: TGTGCCAGCAGTTTCGGACAGGGTAACTACGAGCAGTACTTC. Translated, it gives CASSFGQGNYEQYF.

CDR3 in DNA: TGTGCCAGCAGCTTAGACGGAGGGGGCAACTATGGCTACACCTTC. This gives the protein CASSLDGGGNYGYTF. J is TRBJ1-2 and V is TRBV7-6, with 7 bases identical to TRBD1. CDR1 and CDR2 from the germline V gene are SGHVS and FNYEAQ. The length of the CDR3 is 15 residues. V shed 1 base and J 2 bases; nucleotides not matched to a gene: 4.

This rearrangement joins TRBV7-2 to TRBJ2-3; D is uncertain. Trimming left V 5 bases short and J 0 bases short, with 9 bases between. This CDR3 spans 14 amino acids. The germline CDR1 and CDR2 sequences are SGHTA and FQGNSA. The CDR3 nucleotides read TGTGCCAGCAGCCCCGAACGGAGCACAGATACGCAGTATTTT. This codes for CASSPERSTDTQYF. Filled out from reference TRBV7-2 and TRBJ2-3, the complete variable domain reads GAGVSQSPSNKVTEKGKDVELRCDPISGHTALYWYRQSLGQGLEFLIYFQGNSAPDKSGLPSDRFSAERTGGSVSTLTIQRTQQEDSAVYLCASSPERSTDTQYFGPGTRLTVL.

The rearrangement joins TRBV6-5 to TRBJ1-2; 9 bases are shared with TRBD1. The CDR3 has 14 amino acids. Unmatched junction bases numbered 8, after V lost 6 bases and J lost 6 bases. Germline-derived CDR1 and CDR2 are MNHEY and SVGAGI. The CDR3 DNA reads TGTGCCAGCAGGATACAGGGGGCGCCTGATGGCTACACCTTC. Translated: CASRIQGAPDGYTF.

The rearrangement uses TRBV2 and TRBJ1-1; D may be TRBD1 (6 bases). V lost 6 bases to trimming and J lost 4 bases, with 21 bases between them. The length of the CDR3 is 16 residues. Germline CDR1 reads SNHLY; CDR2 reads FYNNEI. The CDR3 bases are TGTGCCAGCAGGGCCGGGACACTCCCCAGGGGCACTGAAGCTTTCTTT. It yields the protein CASRAGTLPRGTEAFF.

This rearrangement joins TRBV7-8 to TRBJ1-4; D is perhaps TRBD1 (6 bases). This CDR3 contains 16 residues. The germline V gene has CDR1 SGHVS and CDR2 FQNEAQ. The V and J ends lost 2 bases and 7 bases respectively, with 17 bases between them. The CDR3 reads CASSLIRQGRGEKLFF. The CDR3 DNA reads as TGTGCCAGCAGCTTAATTCGCCAGGGGAGGGGTGAAAAACTGTTTTTT.

The chain uses TRBV19 and TRBJ1-1; TRBD1 matches at 8 bases. Germline V gene sequence: CDR1 LNHDA, CDR2 SQIVND (reference sequence). Germline trimming cut 5 bases from V and 6 bases from J; bases unmatched to any gene: 8. This CDR3 is built from 14 residues. For the CDR3, the DNA is TGTGCCAGTAGTTCGCATACAGGGGGTCCTGAAGCTTTCTTT. This encodes CASSSHTGGPEAFF. Full variable domain (outside the CDR3, taken from reference TRBV19 and TRBJ1-1): DGGITQSPKYLFRKEGQNVTLSCEQNLNHDAMYWYRQDPGQGLRLIYYSQIVNDFQKGDIAEGYSVSREKKESFPLTVTSAQKNPTAFYLCASSSHTGGPEAFFGQGTRLTVV.

The chain uses TRBV7-6 and TRBJ2-5; 15 positions match TRBD2. The length of the CDR3 is 19 residues. Trimming removed 5 bases from V and 2 bases from J; junction bases left unmatched: 12. Germline values: CDR1 SGHVS, CDR2 FNYEAQ. This CDR3 is CASSTPVGLAGGLQETQYF. In DNA form, the CDR3 reads TGTGCCAGCAGCACTCCTGTGGGACTAGCGGGGGGTCTTCAAGAGACCCAGTACTTC.

Written as DNA, the CDR3 is TGTGCCAGCAGCTTGGTGCAGGGGGCGCCGGGGGGCTACACCTTC. This translates into CASSLVQGAPGGYTF. The chain is built from TRBV5-4 and TRBJ1-2; 8 bases fit TRBD1. J lost 8 bases, V lost 0 bases, and 9 bases had no gene match. The CDR3 consists of 15 residues. Germline loops: CDR1 SGHNT, CDR2 YYREEE (reference sequence). Together with reference TRBV5-4 and TRBJ1-2, the CDR3 gives the full variable domain: ETGVTQSPTHLIKTRGQQVTLRCSSQSGHNTVSWYQQALGQGPQFIFQYYREEENGRGNFPPRFSGLQFPNYSSELNVNALELDDSALYLCASSLVQGAPGGYTFGSGTRLTVV.

The chain has TRBV7-8 and TRBJ2-7; 10 positions match TRBD2. Germline-derived CDR1 and CDR2 are SGHVS and FQNEAQ. The CDR3 spans 17 residues. With 4 bases clipped from V and 2 bases from J, the junction kept 11 bases outside the gene matches. The CDR3 here is CASSSQRLAGAAYEQYF. The CDR3 bases are TGTGCCAGCAGCTCCCAGAGGCTAGCGGGGGCCGCCTACGAGCAGTACTTC.

The V and J genes are TRBV5-6 and TRBJ1-2; D not certain. The V end lost 4 bases, the J end lost 3 bases, and 16 bases lay between the germline ends. CDR1 SGHDT and CDR2 YYEEEE come from the germline V gene. This CDR3 comprises 15 residues. The CDR3 coding sequence is TGTGCCAGCAGCCAAAGGGATGAGGGATACTATGGCTACACCTTC. It encodes CASSQRDEGYYGYTF. Variable domain in full (rest from reference TRBV5-6 and TRBJ1-2): DAGVTQSPTHLIKTRGQQVTLRCSPKSGHDTVSWYQQALGQGPQFIFQYYEEEERQRGNFPDRFSGHQFPNYSSELNVNALLLGDSALYLCASSQRDEGYYGYTFGSGTRLTVV.

The rearrangement links TRBV7-2 to TRBJ2-5; 8 bases agree with TRBD2. The CDR3 consists of 16 residues. Germline CDR1 is SGHTA and CDR2 is FQGNSA. V gave up 4 bases and J gave up 5 bases; unmatched junction bases: 12. The DNA of the CDR3 is TGTGCCAGCAGCTACTCTAGCGGGCACGCAGGGGAGACCCAGTACTTC. Amino acids: CASSYSSGHAGETQYF.

This clone was seen only once. J is TRBJ2-7 and V is TRBV4-2; a weak D match, TRBD2 (7 bases). V lost 4 bases and J lost 7, with 29 bases in between. Germline V gene data show CDR1 as LGHNA and CDR2 as YNFKEQ. The CDR3 loop spans 18 amino acids. The CDR3 bases are TGTGCCAGCAGCCCAATCGGAAGGGGAGGGGGTGACCGTGAAGAGCAGTACTTC. It encodes CASSPIGRGGGDREEQYF.

The chain combines TRBV10-3 with TRBJ2-3; 11 bases fit TRBD2. From germline, CDR1 is ENHRY and CDR2 SYGVKD. The junction had 4 bases not matched to a gene; V was cut back by 0 bases and J by 2 bases. The CDR3 runs 17 residues. The CDR3 DNA follows: TGTGCCATCAGTGAGTCACCGGGACTAGCGGACACAGATACGCAGTATTTT. Its protein is CAISESPGLADTDTQYF.

The V call is TRBV5-1, the J call TRBJ1-3; 7 bases fit TRBD1. The junction had 7 bases not matched to a gene; V was cut back by 4 bases and J by 3 bases. Germline V gives CDR1 SGHRS, CDR2 YFSETQ. This CDR3 is 15 amino acids long. The DNA for the CDR3 is TGCGCCAGCAGCCGTGCAGGGGGTGATGGAAACACCATATATTTT. Its protein product is CASSRAGGDGNTIYF.

This chain links TRBV5-1 with TRBJ2-5; perhaps TRBD1 as D (5 bases). The ends were cut back, 3 bases at V and 1 base at J, with 7 bases in the middle. Germline assignment: CDR1 SGHRS and CDR2 YFSETQ. The length of the CDR3 is 13 residues. The CDR3 spells CASSYDSQETQYF. CDR3 bases: TGCGCCAGCAGCTATGACAGCCAAGAGACCCAGTACTTC.

The J gene is TRBJ2-3, the V gene TRBV18; 8 bases align to TRBD1. The germline V gene encodes CDR1 KGHSH and CDR2 LQKENI. V shed 4 bases, J shed 5 bases, and the junction held 5 bases outside the gene matches. The CDR3 totals 14 residues. The CDR3 loop is CASSLGQGEDTQYF. CDR3 nucleotides: TGTGCCAGCTCACTAGGACAGGGAGAAGATACGCAGTATTTT.

The V and J genes are TRBV6-5 and TRBJ1-2; tentative D call: TRBD1 (6 bases). The CDR3 consists of 16 residues. Per germline, CDR1 MNHEY and CDR2 SVGAGI. Trimming took off 0 bases at V and 6 bases at J, with 17 bases between the two ends. The CDR3 DNA follows: TGTGCCAGCAGTTACTCCACCCTCCGGGGGGCCCATGGCTACACCTTC. Translating gives CASSYSTLRGAHGYTF.

The CDR3 protein is CASSEGLAGNTDTQYF. The CDR3 region has the DNA TGTGCCAGCAGTGAAGGACTAGCGGGGAACACAGATACGCAGTATTTT. The chain combines TRBV6-1 with TRBJ2-3; 11 bases match TRBD2. This CDR3 is 16 amino acids long. Trimming took 1 base from V and 2 from J; bases not matched to a gene: 2. The germline V gene has CDR1 MNHNS and CDR2 SASEGT.

The genes are TRBV6-2 or TRBV6-3 and TRBJ1-2; D gene uncertain. From germline, CDR1 is MNHEY and CDR2 SVGEGT. V was pared by 5 bases and J by 3 bases, with 10 bases between. The CDR3 has 13 residues. The CDR3 spells CASSDILYYGYTF. The CDR3 coding sequence is TGTGCCAGCAGTGACATTTTGTACTATGGCTACACCTTC.

This clone occurred once. This chain uses TRBV7-9 with TRBJ2-5, with 11 nucleotides matching TRBD1. The CDR3 spans 16 residues. From germline, CDR1 is SEHNR and CDR2 FQNEAQ (reference sequence). J was trimmed by 3 bases and V by 3 bases; bases with no gene match: 6. The CDR3 DNA is TGTGCCAGCAGCTTCGGACAGGGGGCTGGTAAAGAGACCCAGTACTTC. Encoded protein: CASSFGQGAGKETQYF.

V gene TRBV5-4 combines with J gene TRBJ1-2; perhaps TRBD1 as D (5 bases). CDR3 length: 14 residues. The V gene lost 0 bases and the J gene lost 8 bases, with 14 bases spanning the gap. Per germline, CDR1 SGHNT and CDR2 YYREEE (reference sequence). The DNA for the CDR3 is TGTGCCAGCAGCTTGGCCGGAGTGGGGCTAGGCTACACCTTC. It yields the protein CASSLAGVGLGYTF.

Concerning this clone: Other DNA sequences within the sample encode an identical CDR3. The CDR3 region has the DNA TGTGCCAGCAGCCAAGAAGGAGGGGTCACTGAAGCTTTCTTT. It translates to CASSQEGGVTEAFF. The V and J genes are TRBV3-1 (or the pseudogene TRBV3-2) and TRBJ1-1; weak D call: TRBD1 (5 bases). The CDR3 totals 14 residues. V was cut by 0 bases and J by 4 bases, with 9 bases left in between. Germline V gene sequence: CDR1 LGHDT, CDR2 YNNKEL (reference sequence).